A selection of T cell receptor beta chains follows, all from one sample in a study of cytomegalovirus exposure and HLA in healthy donors. Assay used: immunoSEQ multiplex PCR; TCRdb lists only in-frame clones, some missing. The sample consists of about 120,000 clones, under 90% of them appearing once. Sequencing was carried out using PBMCs. The source is a young woman in good health and CMV-seronegative. Both conserved end residues are part of each CDR3. A D gene is named only where the DNA matches it firmly. Clone size appears in some rows only: once, few, many, or a class for an expanded clone.

size	D	J	V	CDR3	DNA
.	TRBD1	TRBJ1-5	TRBV15	CATSRRQGSNQPQHF	TGTGCCACCAGCAGGAGACAGGGCAGCAATCAGCCCCAGCATTTT
.	.	TRBJ1-1	TRBV28	CASSLPEARTEAFF	TGTGCCAGCAGTTTACCGGAGGCGAGGACTGAAGCTTTCTTT
.	TRBD2	TRBJ2-1	TRBV19	CASSIELAGGYNEQFF	TGTGCCAGTAGTATAGAACTAGCGGGGGGATACAATGAGCAGTTCTTC
.	TRBD1	TRBJ2-5	TRBV2	CASSDLGTGFEETQYF	TGTGCCAGCAGTGATTTGGGGACAGGGTTCGAAGAGACCCAGTACTTC
.	TRBD1	TRBJ1-1	TRBV11-3	CASRRNRGGNTEAFF	TGTGCCAGCAGGCGTAACAGGGGAGGGAACACTGAAGCTTTCTTT
.	.	TRBJ1-2	TRBV18	CASSSGWETYGYTF	TGTGCCAGCTCTTCGGGGTGGGAAACGTACGGCTACACCTTC
.	TRBD1	TRBJ2-1	TRBV9	CASSPPGQIYNEQFF	TGTGCCAGCAGCCCCCCGGGACAGATCTACAATGAGCAGTTCTTC
.	.	TRBJ1-2	TRBV6-5	CASTSRTFNYGYTF	TGTGCCAGCACCTCCCGGACTTTTAACTATGGCTACACCTTC
.	TRBD1	TRBJ1-2	TRBV12-5	CASGITGTESGYTF	TGTGCTAGTGGTATTACCGGGACAGAGTCCGGCTACACCTTC
.	.	TRBJ2-1	TRBV6-1	CASLGLYNEQFF	TGTGCCAGCTTGGGACTCTACAATGAGCAGTTCTTC
.	.	TRBJ1-2	TRBV28	CASSLGRAYGYTF	TGTGCCAGCAGTTTAGGCAGGGCCTATGGCTACACCTTC
few	.	TRBJ2-7	TRBV7-9	CASSQGPGRRYEQYF	TGTGCCAGCAGCCAAGGCCCAGGGCGGCGGTACGAGCAGTACTTC
once	.	TRBJ1-2	TRBV27	CASSSSGSNGGYTF	TGTGCCAGCAGTTCCTCAGGATCCAATGGGGGCTACACCTTC
.	.	TRBJ2-1	TRBV6-4	CASSRGDEQFF	TGTGCCAGCAGCAGGGGTGATGAGCAGTTCTTC